A selection of T cell receptor beta chains follows, all from one sample in a study of blood T cell repertoires in COVID-19. This table comes from immunoSEQ multiplex PCR, and its TCRdb copy is limited to in-frame clones, with some not included. The sample carries 100,000 to 150,000 clones, 88% recorded once. Sequencing was performed on peripheral blood. The source of these receptors is a man aged 45-60 years with acute or convalescent COVID-19. Both conserved end residues are part of each CDR3. Fields, in order: J gene, clone size, V gene, D gene, CDR3 protein, CDR3 DNA. D genes are given only for firm matches. Clone size is shown for a subset of rows, as once, few, many or a class of expanded clone.

>TRBJ1-2|few|TRBV29-1|-
CSTPDYGYTF
TGCAGCACCCCGGACTATGGCTACACCTTC
>TRBJ2-7|-|TRBV11-2|TRBD2
CASRRGYEQYF
TGTGCCAGTCGGCGGGGGTACGAGCAGTACTTC
>TRBJ1-2|-|TRBV30|-
CAWGHPNGGYTF
TGTGCCTGGGGGCACCCCAACGGGGGCTACACCTTC
>TRBJ1-2|-|TRBV4-2|TRBD1
CASTRRWDDRASAFTNYGYTF
TGTGCCAGCACCCGAAGGTGGGATGACAGGGCGTCAGCCTTCACTAACTATGGCTACACCTTC
>TRBJ2-1|few|TRBV5-1|TRBD2
CASSTRLAGPYNEQFF
TGCGCCAGCAGCACCCGACTAGCGGGACCCTACAATGAGCAGTTCTTC
>TRBJ1-1|-|TRBV6-6|-
CASSYSGAWTEAFF
TGTGCCAGCAGTTACTCGGGGGCTTGGACTGAAGCTTTCTTT
>TRBJ2-3|-|TRBV9|TRBD1
CASSVEGGTGSTDTQYF
TGTGCCAGCAGCGTAGAGGGGGGGACAGGGAGCACAGATACGCAGTATTTT
>TRBJ2-4|-|TRBV18|-
CASSPRGDRLNIQYF
TGTGCCAGCTCACCCCGCGGGGACAGATTAAACATTCAGTACTTC
>TRBJ2-7|-|TRBV5-1|TRBD2
CASSFSSGGPSYEQYF
TGCGCCAGCAGCTTCTCGAGCGGGGGGCCATCCTACGAGCAGTACTTC
>TRBJ1-2|once|TRBV9|TRBD1
CASSAQTGYYGYTF
TGTGCCAGCAGCGCCCAGACAGGGTACTATGGCTACACCTTC
>TRBJ2-1|-|TRBV5-6|-
CASSLAGINKGQFF
TGTGCCAGCAGCTTGGCCGGGATTAACAAAGGGCAGTTCTTC
>TRBJ1-6|-|TRBV27|-
CASKSSSNSPLHF
TGTGCCAGCAAATCAAGTAGTAATTCACCCCTCCACTTT
>TRBJ1-2|-|TRBV5-1|-
CASSFLQGDGYTF
TGCGCCAGCAGCTTCTTACAGGGTGATGGCTACACCTTC
>TRBJ1-2|-|TRBV20-1|TRBD1
CSAIEINRGLYGYTF
TGCAGTGCTATTGAAATTAACAGGGGTCTCTATGGCTACACCTTC
>TRBJ1-6|-|TRBV30|-
CAWMTSRTGGNSPLHF
TGTGCCTGGATGACTAGTAGGACGGGAGGCAATTCACCCCTCCACTTT
>TRBJ2-1|medium-sized|TRBV27|-
CASSSQGDGWDEQFF
TGTGCCAGCAGTTCTCAGGGTGACGGTTGGGATGAGCAGTTCTTC
>TRBJ1-6|once|TRBV27|-
CASSSDRQYSPLHF
TGTGCCAGCAGTTCCGATAGACAATATTCACCCCTCCACTTT
>TRBJ1-2|once|TRBV6-5|TRBD1
CASRITGAYGYTF
TGTGCCAGCAGAATTACAGGGGCCTATGGCTACACCTTC
>TRBJ2-3|-|TRBV7-9|TRBD2
CASSSRTSGSTDTQYF
TGTGCCAGCAGCTCGCGGACTAGCGGAAGCACAGATACGCAGTATTTT
>TRBJ1-3|-|TRBV5-1|-
CASSPGTVGNTIYF
TGCGCCAGCAGCCCGGGGACTGTAGGAAACACCATATATTTT
>TRBJ2-7|-|TRBV3-1/TRBV3-2|-
CASSQLDQEQYF
TGTGCCAGCAGCCAATTAGATCAAGAGCAGTACTTC
>TRBJ2-7|-|TRBV7-6|-
CASSLTPDSIYEQYF
TGTGCCAGCAGCCTGACTCCGGACAGCATTTACGAGCAGTACTTC
>TRBJ2-5|few|TRBV5-1|-
CASSDNREETQYF
TGCGCCAGCAGCGACAACAGGGAAGAGACCCAGTACTTC
>TRBJ2-7|-|TRBV5-1|-
CASSWERVGLYEQYF
TGCGCCAGCAGCTGGGAGCGGGTGGGACTCTACGAGCAGTACTTC
>TRBJ2-7|-|TRBV7-2|TRBD2
CASSLTPSGGAYEQYF
TGTGCCAGCAGCTTAACCCCTAGCGGGGGGGCCTACGAGCAGTACTTC
>TRBJ1-2|-|TRBV3-1/TRBV3-2|-
CASSHRQLMSGYTF
TGTGCCAGCAGCCACAGACAGTTAATGAGTGGCTACACCTTC
>TRBJ2-5|-|TRBV6-2/TRBV6-3|TRBD2
CASSRLARETQYF
TGTGCCAGCAGTCGACTAGCAAGGGAGACCCAGTACTTC
>TRBJ2-1|few|TRBV6-5|TRBD2
CASSYGGVGTYNEQFF
TGTGCCAGCAGTTACGGGGGGGTAGGAACCTACAATGAGCAGTTCTTC
>TRBJ2-3|-|TRBV2|-
CASSEVLSTDTQYF
TGTGCCAGCAGTGAGGTCCTAAGCACAGATACGCAGTATTTT
>TRBJ1-5|few|TRBV6-5|-
CASIYTGGNQPQHF
TGTGCCAGCATTTATACAGGAGGCAATCAGCCCCAGCATTTT
>TRBJ2-1|-|TRBV27|TRBD2
CASSSAPGLAFNEQFF
TGTGCCAGCAGTTCCGCCCCGGGACTAGCGTTTAATGAGCAGTTCTTC
>TRBJ1-1|once|TRBV7-9|-
CASSPTGWNTEAFF
TGTGCCAGCAGCCCGACAGGTTGGAACACTGAAGCTTTCTTT
>TRBJ1-1|-|TRBV29-1|TRBD1
CSGKRGQVEAFF
TGCAGCGGAAAAAGGGGGCAGGTCGAAGCTTTCTTT
>TRBJ2-7|few|TRBV19|-
CASSIRRGAGEQYF
TGTGCCAGTAGTATACGCAGGGGCGCGGGCGAGCAGTACTTC
>TRBJ1-3|-|TRBV5-1|TRBD1
CASSLQGAGGNTIYF
TGCGCCAGCAGCCTACAGGGGGCTGGTGGAAACACCATATATTTT
>TRBJ2-1|-|TRBV7-2|TRBD2
CASSRPSGDYNEQFF
TGTGCCAGCAGCCGCCCGAGCGGGGACTACAATGAGCAGTTCTTC
>TRBJ2-1|-|TRBV11-3|TRBD1
CASSVGQSHEQFF
TGTGCCAGCAGCGTGGGACAGTCCCATGAGCAGTTCTTC
>TRBJ2-5|few|TRBV7-3|-
CASSRGSQETQYF
TGTGCCAGCAGCCGGGGGTCTCAAGAGACCCAGTACTTC
>TRBJ2-1|-|TRBV9|TRBD2
CASSGRGGEFF
TGTGCCAGCAGCGGCCGCGGGGGGGAGTTCTTC
>TRBJ1-2|-|TRBV27|TRBD1
CASSLDRGLGYTF
TGTGCCAGCAGTCTCGACAGGGGGCTCGGCTACACCTTC
>TRBJ2-5|-|TRBV30|TRBD1
CAWTKGQGRQETQYF
TGTGCCTGGACCAAGGGACAGGGGCGGCAAGAGACCCAGTACTTC
>TRBJ1-2|-|TRBV27|-
CASRVRGTLPGYTF
TGTGCCAGCAGGGTCCGGGGGACCCTCCCTGGCTACACCTTC
>TRBJ1-1|-|TRBV27|TRBD1
CASSPGQVNTEAFF
TGTGCCAGCAGTCCGGGACAGGTGAACACTGAAGCTTTCTTT
>TRBJ2-1|-|TRBV3-1/TRBV3-2|-
CASSHLDRNNEQFF
TGTGCCAGCAGCCACTTGGACAGAAACAATGAGCAGTTCTTC
>TRBJ1-2|-|TRBV5-4|TRBD1
CASSPGGQGYGKDYGYTF
TGTGCCAGCAGCCCCGGGGGACAGGGGTATGGGAAGGACTATGGCTACACCTTC
>TRBJ1-4|-|TRBV20-1|-
CSASNRVGSEKLFF
TGCAGTGCAAGTAACAGGGTCGGCAGCGAAAAACTGTTTTTT
>TRBJ2-7|-|TRBV4-1|-
CASSQVFFGAGTAYEQYF
TGCGCCAGCAGCCAAGTCTTCTTCGGAGCGGGCACCGCCTACGAGCAGTACTTC
>TRBJ1-3|-|TRBV7-9|-
CASSLFLRDSGNTIYF
TGTGCCAGCAGCTTATTCCTGCGGGACTCTGGAAACACCATATATTTT
>TRBJ2-1|-|TRBV28|TRBD2
CASRGTSGSMREQFF
TGTGCCAGCAGGGGGACTAGCGGGAGTATGAGGGAGCAGTTCTTC
>TRBJ1-1|once|TRBV28|-
CASSPSQGLSTEAFF
TGTGCCAGCAGCCCATCGCAGGGACTGAGCACTGAAGCTTTCTTT
>TRBJ1-5|-|TRBV6-5|-
CASSYSGPRGGQPQHF
TGTGCCAGCAGTTACTCAGGGCCAAGGGGAGGCCAGCCCCAGCATTTT
>TRBJ1-6|-|TRBV6-6|-
CAAWSYQGNSPLHF
TGTGCAGCGTGGTCTTATCAGGGAAATTCACCCCTCCACTTT
>TRBJ1-1|-|TRBV10-1|-
CASSESHPDINTEAFF
TGCGCCAGCAGTGAGTCCCACCCTGACATCAACACTGAAGCTTTCTTT
>TRBJ2-7|-|TRBV30|-
CAWSAPRGSYEQYF
TGTGCCTGGAGTGCTCCTAGGGGGTCCTACGAGCAGTACTTC
>TRBJ1-3|-|TRBV7-2|-
CASSLARVGNTIYF
TGTGCCAGCAGCTTAGCCAGGGTTGGAAACACCATATATTTT
>TRBJ1-3|once|TRBV12-3/TRBV12-4|-
CASSHKQGNTIYF
TGTGCCAGCAGCCACAAACAGGGAAACACCATATATTTT
>TRBJ1-5|once|TRBV11-2|-
CASSWSRVGQPQHF
TGTGCCAGCAGCTGGAGTCGCGTAGGTCAGCCCCAGCATTTT
>TRBJ1-1|-|TRBV3-1/TRBV3-2|-
CASSQMGGDTEAFF
TGTGCCAGCAGCCAGATGGGGGGGGACACTGAAGCTTTCTTT
>TRBJ1-4|-|TRBV18|-
CASSPFTRGTNEKLFF
TGTGCCAGCTCACCTTTTACCCGGGGGACTAATGAAAAACTGTTTTTT
>TRBJ1-5|-|TRBV20-1|-
CSASGGVDQPQHF
TGCAGTGCTAGTGGGGGGGTAGACCAGCCCCAGCATTTT